These 28 T cell receptor beta chains share one sample of origin, sequenced in a study of T-cell reconstitution after alpha-beta-depleted transplantation in children. Preparation of the TCRbeta library involved a method that used unique molecular identifiers. TCRdb redid the calling of the PCR reads with MiXCR, one entry per CDR3 protein. The repertoire holds about 280,000 distinct CDR3 sequences, under 14% seen once, with roughly a quarter in the top ten. The sample was peripheral blood, taken 180 days after TCRalphabeta/CD19-depleted stem cell transplant. The receptors were gathered from a male patient under 10 years old who had a stem cell transplant for chronic granulomatous disease, so the T cells may come from the graft donor.

This clonotype was detected many times. V and J are TRBV7-8 and TRBJ2-2, with TRBD2 identical over 7 bases. The V gene's germline CDR1 is SGHVS and CDR2 FQNEAQ. The CDR3 is made up of 19 amino acids. The V and J ends lost 7 bases and 0 bases, in that order; junction bases with no gene match: 17. The CDR3 sequence: CASTSLRRSGASNTGELFF. CDR3 nucleotides: TGTGCCAGCACCTCCTTGAGGAGGAGCGGGGCTTCGAACACCGGGGAGCTGTTTTTT.

This clonotype was found many times. The V gene is TRBV20-1, the J gene TRBJ2-2, with TRBD1 matching 10 bases. Per the germline V gene, CDR1 is DFQATT and CDR2 is SNEGSKA (reference sequence). The CDR3 extends over 15 amino acids. Unmatched junction bases numbered 3, after V lost 3 bases and J lost 2 bases. CDR3 region: CSARRQGANTGELFF. DNA for the CDR3: TGCAGTGCTAGGAGACAGGGGGCCAACACCGGGGAGCTGTTTTTT.

This clonotype was recorded at least ten times. V is TRBV7-6 and J is TRBJ2-5, with D uncertain. The germline V and J ends were trimmed by 5 bases and 5 bases, with 21 bases remaining between them. The CDR3 spans 16 residues. CDR1 and CDR2 (germline): SGHVS, FNYEAQ. In nucleotides, the CDR3 is TGTGCCAGCAGCCCCAGTTTACCGTCTGGGGTGGAGACCCAGTACTTC. Its protein product is CASSPSLPSGVETQYF.

This clonotype was counted at least ten times. This chain links TRBV11-2 with TRBJ2-4, with a weak D call TRBD1 (5 bases). In germline, CDR1 is SGHAT, CDR2 FQNNGV. This CDR3 contains 18 residues. V lost 7 bases and J lost 1, with 23 bases in between. The CDR3 reads CASTRTPAGKMAKNIQYF. The CDR3, as DNA: TGTGCCAGCACCCGAACCCCCGCAGGGAAGATGGCCAAAAACATTCAGTACTTC.

At least ten counts were recorded for this clonotype. V and J are TRBV12-3 or TRBV12-4 and TRBJ1-2, with D perhaps matching TRBD1 (5 bases). This CDR3 has 14 residues. V gave up 4 bases and J gave up 4 bases, with 13 bases separating them. In DNA form, the CDR3 reads TGTGCCAGCAGTTCCGGGGGTAGGATCTATGGCTACACCTTC. Its protein is CASSSGGRIYGYTF.

This clonotype has a count of ten or more. V gene TRBV4-1 combines with J gene TRBJ2-1, with 7 bases matching TRBD1. CDR1 is MGHRA, CDR2 YSYEKL, per germline. V gave up 3 bases and J gave up 10 bases; unmatched junction bases: 9. The CDR3 runs 14 residues. CDR3 protein: CASSQIFYRGEQFF. The CDR3, as DNA: TGCGCCAGCAGCCAGATTTTCTACAGGGGAGAGCAGTTCTTC.

This clonotype was observed at least ten times. The chain carries TRBV11-3 and TRBJ2-1; no reliable D call. Germline V gives CDR1 SGHNT, CDR2 YENEEA. The CDR3 consists of 14 residues. Trimming left V 0 bases short and J 6 bases short, with 9 bases between. This CDR3 is CASSLEADFNEQFF. The CDR3 coding sequence is TGTGCCAGCAGCTTAGAAGCAGATTTCAATGAGCAGTTCTTC.

Regarding this clonotype: The conserved closing phenylalanine or tryptophan is absent in this CDR3, likely reflecting a read error. The rearrangement links TRBV6-4 to TRBJ2-3; a possible D gene is TRBD2 (5 bases). Trimming stripped 5 bases from V and 7 bases from J, with 16 bases between. CDR1 is MRHNA and CDR2 is SNTAGT in the germline V gene. CDR3 size: 14 residues. CDR3 DNA: TGTGCCAGCAGTCCCGGAGAGGGTCCAAATACGCAGTATATT. Its protein is CASSPGEGPNTQYI.

The table lists this clonotype with many counts. The gene calls are TRBV12-3 or TRBV12-4 and TRBJ2-3; D not resolved. There are 12 residues in the CDR3. V dropped 3 bases and J dropped 6 bases, with 7 bases sitting between them. The CDR3 sequence is CASSFLLDTQYF. CDR3 sequence (DNA): TGTGCCAGCAGTTTCCTGCTCGATACGCAGTATTTT.

This clonotype was detected ten times or more. This chain connects TRBV7-9 to TRBJ2-7; unclear D gene. Germline loops: CDR1 SEHNR, CDR2 FQNEAQ (reference sequence). V dropped 5 bases and J dropped 2 bases, with 16 bases sitting between them. The CDR3 is made up of 15 amino acids. This CDR3 reads CASSPFSTAAYEQYF. The CDR3 DNA follows: TGTGCCAGCAGCCCTTTTTCTACGGCCGCCTACGAGCAGTACTTC.

This clonotype was recorded a few times. The genes are TRBV28 and TRBJ2-5, with 11 bases aligning to TRBD1. Germline assignment: CDR1 MDHEN and CDR2 SYDVKM. V lost 6 bases and J lost 4; bases outside the gene matches: 4. The CDR3 runs to 14 residues. The CDR3 sequence is CASRRGTGGETQYF. CDR3 DNA sequence: TGTGCCAGCAGGCGGGGGACAGGGGGAGAGACCCAGTACTTC.

This clonotype was detected ten times or more. The chain couples TRBV5-1 to TRBJ1-1, with TRBD1 matching over 8 bases. There are 12 residues in the CDR3. After removal of 4 bases from V and 11 bases from J, the junction contained 7 bases not matched to a gene. Germline CDR1 reads SGHRS; CDR2 reads YFSETQ. CDR3 protein: CASSLGQGSAFF. As DNA, the CDR3 is TGCGCCAGCAGCCTAGGACAGGGTTCGGCTTTCTTT. The variable domain in full, with the rest retrieved from reference TRBV5-1 and TRBJ1-1, is KAGVTQTPRYLIKTRGQQVTLSCSPISGHRSVSWYQQTPGQGLQFLFEYFSETQRNKGNFPGRFSGRQFSNSRSEMNVSTLELGDSALYLCASSLGQGSAFFGQGTRLTVV.

For this clonotype: A much larger clone is a single base away; this may be a read error. The chain joins TRBV7-9 to TRBJ2-3; the D is unclear. Germline CDR1 and CDR2: SEHNR and FQNEAQ (reference sequence). V gave up 2 bases and J gave up 1 base, with 10 bases separating them. This CDR3 comprises 15 residues. The CDR3 loop is CASSLRKAGTDTQYF. The DNA of the CDR3 is TGTGCCAGCAGCTTAAGGAAGGCAGGCACAGATACGCAGTATTTT.

This clonotype showed up many times. The chain uses TRBV28 and TRBJ1-5; 7 bases match TRBD1. V shed 5 bases and J 3 bases; nucleotides not matched to a gene: 7. The germline CDR1 and CDR2 sequences are MDHEN and SYDVKM. This CDR3 has 15 residues. The CDR3 nucleotides read TGTGCCAGCAGTCCGTACAGGGGACTCAATCAGCCCCAGCATTTT. Protein sequence: CASSPYRGLNQPQHF.

Remarks on this clonotype: A much larger clone lies one base from this, so it may be a read error. The chain carries TRBV4-3 and TRBJ2-7; no clear D. This CDR3 region has 15 residues. The germline gives CDR1 LGHNA, CDR2 YSLEER. The V end lost 2 bases, the J end lost 3 bases, and 14 bases lay between the germline ends. CDR3 nucleotide sequence: TGCGCCAGCAGCCAAAACCTAGGCACCTACTACGAGCAGTACTTC. Translated, it gives CASSQNLGTYYEQYF.

The chain is built from TRBV4-3 and TRBJ2-1, with TRBD2 as a possible D gene (6 bases). Germline CDR1 and CDR2: LGHNA and YSLEER. CDR3 length: 15 amino acids. Trimming removed 4 bases at V and 0 bases at J, with 10 bases between. CDR3 sequence reads: CASSRRRGSYNEQFF. As DNA, the CDR3 is TGCGCCAGCAGCCGGAGGAGGGGCTCCTACAATGAGCAGTTCTTC.

This clonotype was counted many times. The chain has TRBV7-9 and TRBJ1-1, with a weak D call TRBD1 (5 bases). The germline CDR1 and CDR2 sequences are SEHNR and FQNEAQ (reference sequence). The ends were cut back, 5 bases at V and 0 bases at J, with 10 bases in the middle. CDR3 length equals 14 residues. The DNA of the CDR3 is TGTGCCAGCAGCCTCAGGGCGTTGAACACTGAAGCTTTCTTT. This gives the protein CASSLRALNTEAFF.

This clonotype has ten or more counts. The chain joins TRBV10-2 to TRBJ2-1, with TRBD2 matching over 8 bases. This CDR3 is 15 amino acids long. J was trimmed by 7 bases and V by 7 bases; bases with no gene match: 12. Germline lookup yields CDR1 WSHSY and CDR2 SAAADI. The CDR3 DNA is TGCGCCAGCAACCCCCCGGGACTAGTTAGTAATGAGCAGTTCTTC. It codes for CASNPPGLVSNEQFF.

This clonotype was observed at least ten times. The V and J genes are TRBV15 and TRBJ2-2; tentative D call: TRBD1 (7 bases). The V gene lost 1 base and the J gene lost 2 bases, with 17 bases spanning the gap. This CDR3 comprises 18 residues. Germline loops: CDR1 LNHNV, CDR2 YYDKDF (reference sequence). Here the CDR3 DNA reads TGTGCCACCAGCAGAGGGATTGGAGGGGGCCGTAACACCGGGGAGCTGTTTTTT. This sequence encodes CATSRGIGGGRNTGELFF.

In this sample, this clonotype turned up many times. The V and J genes are TRBV12-3 or TRBV12-4 and TRBJ1-6, with D unclear. V was cut by 8 bases and J by 7 bases, with 12 bases left in between. The CDR3 consists of 13 residues. As DNA, the CDR3 is TGTGCCAGCCAGGCCAGGCAGAATTCACCCCTCCACTTT. This gives the protein CASQARQNSPLHF.

There are many counts of this clonotype. The V and J genes are TRBV9 and TRBJ2-2; the D is unclear. CDR3 length equals 14 residues. Germline assignment: CDR1 SGDLS and CDR2 YYNGEE. Trimming removed 0 bases at V and 4 bases at J, with 7 bases between. Here the CDR3 reads CASSVEGATGELFF. The CDR3 DNA sequence: TGTGCCAGCAGCGTAGAGGGTGCCACCGGGGAGCTGTTTTTT.

This clonotype was observed at least ten times. The rearrangement links TRBV5-5 to TRBJ2-1; TRBD1 agrees at 7 bases. This CDR3 region has 16 residues. Trimming removed 1 base from V and 6 bases from J; junction bases left unmatched: 10. The V gene's germline CDR1 is SGHKS and CDR2 YYEKEE (reference sequence). DNA for the CDR3: TGTGCCAGCAGCTTGACGTCGACAGGGATCCTCAATGAGCAGTTCTTC. As protein: CASSLTSTGILNEQFF.

The sample holds many counts of this clonotype. The chain combines TRBV5-1 with TRBJ1-4; D not certain. This CDR3 spans 12 amino acids. Per the germline V gene, CDR1 is SGHRS and CDR2 is YFSETQ. V was pared by 4 bases and J by 14 bases, with 15 bases between. CDR3 region: CASSLGGRDLFF. For the CDR3, the DNA is TGCGCCAGCAGCCTCGGAGGACGGGATCTGTTTTTT.

This clonotype was counted many times. The chain carries TRBV20-1 and TRBJ2-7, with D possibly TRBD2 on 6 matching bases. Germline values: CDR1 DFQATT, CDR2 SNEGSKA (reference sequence). V lost 0 bases and J lost 0, with 9 bases in between. The CDR3 totals 14 residues. The CDR3 DNA sequence: TGCAGTGCTAGAGAACCGGGGGACTCCTACGAGCAGTACTTC. It yields the protein CSAREPGDSYEQYF.

This clonotype was picked up many times. The chain is built from TRBV12-3 or TRBV12-4 and TRBJ2-3; D might be TRBD2 (5 bases). Trimming removed 7 bases from V and 8 bases from J, with 10 bases in between. This CDR3 comprises 11 residues. The CDR3 protein is CASTGMGTQYF. The CDR3 DNA reads as TGTGCCAGCACGGGGATGGGTACGCAGTATTTT.

Ten or more counts support this clonotype. The rearrangement links TRBV29-1 to TRBJ2-7; D not certain. V lost 4 bases to trimming and J lost 4 bases, with 8 bases between them. The germline V gene has CDR1 SQVTM and CDR2 ANQGSEA. The CDR3 loop spans 11 amino acids. The CDR3 DNA is TGCAGCGTTGTACAGATTTACGAGCAGTACTTC. This codes for CSVVQIYEQYF.

This chain links TRBV5-4 with TRBJ2-2; unclear D gene. The CDR3 has 13 amino acids. Germline V CDR1 and CDR2: SGHNT, YYREEE (reference sequence). V was clipped by 1 base and J by 7 bases, with 8 bases between them. CDR3 sequence (DNA): TGTGCCAGCAGCTTGAAGGTTGGCGGGGAGCTGTTTTTT. Residues: CASSLKVGGELFF. The full variable domain, in which reference TRBV5-4 and TRBJ2-2 provide the parts outside the CDR3, is ETGVTQSPTHLIKTRGQQVTLRCSSQSGHNTVSWYQQALGQGPQFIFQYYREEENGRGNFPPRFSGLQFPNYSSELNVNALELDDSALYLCASSLKVGGELFFGEGSRLTVL.

This clonotype came up many times. This sequence joins TRBV10-3 and TRBJ2-7; D remains unclear. Germline V lookup: CDR1 ENHRY, CDR2 SYGVKD. This CDR3 has 11 amino acids. V gave up 10 bases and J gave up 3 bases, with 10 bases separating them. The CDR3 bases are TGTGCCACCACAGAATTCTACGAGCAGTACTTC. It encodes CATTEFYEQYF.